In this sample, the clone carrying this TCR beta chain turned up once. Its antigen is currently unknown. Trimming took 4 bases from V and 3 from J; bases not matched to a gene: 6. The CDR3 runs 14 residues. Germline loops: CDR1 MNHEY, CDR2 SVGAGI. Clones were sequenced by immunoSEQ multiplex PCR, and TCRdb holds only the in-frame ones, with some missing. The data hold about 150,000 clones, with 90% observed a single time. The data were taken from a study of T cell responses to AZD1222 COVID-19 vaccine. Study-wide results and limits: Nearly half of spike-specific TCRs reportedly target variant regions that are unmutated in the B.1.351 and B.1.1.7 variants. With dominance at 160-218 and 743-854, vaccine-associated CD4 TCRs spanned spike. Increases in Spike-specific TCR breadth and depth were seen after two AZD1222 doses.

J is TRBJ2-7 and V is TRBV6-5; the match to TRBD1 covers 7 bases. The specimen was peripheral blood, collected on day 0 of AZD1222 vaccination. This clonotype was obtained from an adult in good health. The CDR3: CASSSDRRLYEQYF. The CDR3 nucleotides read TGTGCCAGCAGTTCGGACAGGAGACTCTACGAGCAGTACTTC.